This TCR beta chain was identified in a study of blood T cell repertoires in COVID-19. The CDR3 sequence is 14 residues long. V was clipped by 4 bases and J by 8 bases; unmatched bases: 7. Germline values: CDR1 SGHNT, CDR2 YYREEE (reference sequence). Assay: immunoSEQ multiplex PCR; the TCRdb copy retains only in-frame clones and omits some. In the table there are roughly 79,000 clones, 84% of which are singletons. The receptor's source is a man aged 50 to 59 with acute or convalescent COVID-19. The rearrangement joins TRBV5-4 to TRBJ2-1; 9 bases match TRBD2. The sequenced material came from peripheral blood. In DNA form, the CDR3 reads TGTGCCAGCAGCACGCGGGGCGGGGGGGATGAGCAGTTCTTC. Amino acids: CASSTRGGGDEQFF.